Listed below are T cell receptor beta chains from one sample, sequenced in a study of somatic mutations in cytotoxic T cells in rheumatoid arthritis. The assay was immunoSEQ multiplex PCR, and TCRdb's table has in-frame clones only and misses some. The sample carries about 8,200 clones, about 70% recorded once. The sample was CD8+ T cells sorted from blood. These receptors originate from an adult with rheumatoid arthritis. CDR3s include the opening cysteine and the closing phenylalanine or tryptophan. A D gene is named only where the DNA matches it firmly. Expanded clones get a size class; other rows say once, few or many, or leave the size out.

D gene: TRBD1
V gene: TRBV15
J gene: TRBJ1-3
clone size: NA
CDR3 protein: CATSRDLGTGNTIYF
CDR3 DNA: TGTGCCACCAGCAGAGATCTTGGGACAGGGAACACCATATATTTT

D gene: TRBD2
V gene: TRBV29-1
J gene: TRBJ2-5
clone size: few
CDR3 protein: CSARGGIQYF
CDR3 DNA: TGCAGCGCCCGGGGGGGTATCCAGTACTTC

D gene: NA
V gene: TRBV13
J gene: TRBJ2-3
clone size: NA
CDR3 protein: CASSLHHRGDTQYF
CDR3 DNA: TGTGCCAGCAGCCTCCACCACCGAGGGGATACGCAGTATTTT

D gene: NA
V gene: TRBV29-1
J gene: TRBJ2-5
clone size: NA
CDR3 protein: CSGEETQYF
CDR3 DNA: TGCAGCGGAGAAGAGACCCAGTACTTC

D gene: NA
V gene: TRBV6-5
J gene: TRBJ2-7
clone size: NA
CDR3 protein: CASSYSTGSSYEQYF
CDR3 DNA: TGTGCCAGCAGTTACTCGACGGGTAGCTCCTACGAGCAGTACTTC

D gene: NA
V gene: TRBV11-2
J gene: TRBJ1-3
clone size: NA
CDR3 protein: CASSPGHPDSGNTIYF
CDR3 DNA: TGTGCCAGCAGCCCGGGACATCCAGACTCTGGAAACACCATATATTTT

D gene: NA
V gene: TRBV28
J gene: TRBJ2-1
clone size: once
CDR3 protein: CASSRGWYNEQFF
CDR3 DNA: TGTGCCAGCAGTCGAGGATGGTACAATGAGCAGTTCTTC

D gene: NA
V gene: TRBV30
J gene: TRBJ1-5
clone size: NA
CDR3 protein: CAWSVGNWYGNQPQHF
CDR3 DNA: TGTGCCTGGAGTGTAGGAAACTGGTATGGCAATCAGCCCCAGCATTTT

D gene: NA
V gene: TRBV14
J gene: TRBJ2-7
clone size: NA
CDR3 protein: CASSRGLLYEQYF
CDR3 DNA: TGTGCCAGCTCCCGGGGTCTCCTCTACGAGCAGTACTTC

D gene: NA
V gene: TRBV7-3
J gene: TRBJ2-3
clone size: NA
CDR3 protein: CASSPIGAGADTQYF
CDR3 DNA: TGTGCCAGCAGCCCTATAGGGGCCGGGGCAGATACGCAGTATTTT

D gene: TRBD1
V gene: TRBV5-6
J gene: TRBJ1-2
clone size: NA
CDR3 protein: CASSLGTGVYGYTF
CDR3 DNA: TGTGCCAGCAGCTTGGGGACAGGGGTCTATGGCTACACCTTC

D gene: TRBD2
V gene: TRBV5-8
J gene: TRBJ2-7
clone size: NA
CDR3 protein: CASSQGLAGAYEQYF
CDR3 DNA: TGCGCCAGCAGCCAAGGACTAGCGGGAGCCTACGAGCAGTACTTC

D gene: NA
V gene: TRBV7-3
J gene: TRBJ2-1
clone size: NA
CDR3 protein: CASSQSAARSSYNEQFF
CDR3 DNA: TGTGCCAGCAGCCAATCCGCGGCGCGTAGCTCCTACAATGAGCAGTTCTTC

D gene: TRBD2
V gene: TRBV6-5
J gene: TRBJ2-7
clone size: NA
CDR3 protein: CASSSVAGGPEQYF
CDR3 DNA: TGTGCCAGCAGTTCCGTAGCGGGAGGGCCCGAGCAGTACTTC

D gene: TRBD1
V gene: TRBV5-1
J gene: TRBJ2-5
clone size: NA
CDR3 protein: CASSLEGTGLETQYF
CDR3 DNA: TGCGCCAGCAGCTTGGAAGGGACAGGGTTGGAGACCCAGTACTTC

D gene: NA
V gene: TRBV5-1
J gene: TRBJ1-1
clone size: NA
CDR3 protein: CASSLTRGGSAEAFF
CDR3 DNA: TGCGCCAGCAGCCTTACGAGGGGGGGGAGCGCTGAAGCTTTCTTT

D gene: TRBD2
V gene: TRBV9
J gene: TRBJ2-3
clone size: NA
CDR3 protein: CASSVEAGGSLRDTQYF
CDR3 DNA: TGTGCCAGCAGCGTGGAAGCGGGGGGCTCCCTTAGGGATACGCAGTATTTT

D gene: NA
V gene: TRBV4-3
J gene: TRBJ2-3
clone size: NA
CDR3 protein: CASSQDPRGGGADTQYF
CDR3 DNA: TGCGCCAGCAGCCAAGATCCGCGGGGAGGAGGGGCAGATACGCAGTATTTT

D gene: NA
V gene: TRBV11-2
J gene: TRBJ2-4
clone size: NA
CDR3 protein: CASSLDGQRNNIQYF
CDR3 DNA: TGTGCCAGCAGCTTAGATGGACAGCGAAACAACATTCAGTACTTC

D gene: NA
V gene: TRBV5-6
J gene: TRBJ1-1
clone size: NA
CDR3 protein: CASSFGPNTEAFF
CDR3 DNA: TGTGCCAGCAGCTTTGGACCGAACACTGAAGCTTTCTTT

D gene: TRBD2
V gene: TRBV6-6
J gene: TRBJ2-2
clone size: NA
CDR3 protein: CASSYSTSGGARELFF
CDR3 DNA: TGTGCCAGCAGTTACTCGACTAGCGGGGGAGCCCGGGAGCTGTTTTTT

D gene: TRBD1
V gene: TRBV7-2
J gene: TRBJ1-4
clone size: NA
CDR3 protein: CASSFTGGSEKLFF
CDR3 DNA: TGTGCCAGCAGCTTTACAGGGGGCTCCGAAAAACTGTTTTTT

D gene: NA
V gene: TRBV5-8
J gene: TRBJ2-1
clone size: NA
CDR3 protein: CASSNLASNEQFF
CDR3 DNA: TGTGCCAGCAGTAACCTAGCTAGCAATGAGCAGTTCTTC

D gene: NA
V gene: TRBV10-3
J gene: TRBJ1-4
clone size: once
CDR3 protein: CAISDNNEKLFF
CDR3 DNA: TGTGCCATCAGTGACAACAATGAAAAACTGTTTTTT

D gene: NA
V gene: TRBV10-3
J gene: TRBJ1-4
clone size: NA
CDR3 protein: CAISESGGGPVMGSNEKLFF
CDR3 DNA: TGTGCCATCAGTGAGTCTGGCGGGGGCCCTGTAATGGGGTCTAATGAAAAACTGTTTTTT

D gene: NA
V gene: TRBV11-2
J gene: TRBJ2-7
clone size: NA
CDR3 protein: CASSQLPGPYEQYF
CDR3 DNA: TGTGCCAGCAGCCAATTACCGGGCCCCTACGAGCAGTACTTC

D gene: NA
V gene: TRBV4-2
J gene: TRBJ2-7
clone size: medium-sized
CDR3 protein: CASSQASGGYEQYF
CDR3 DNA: TGTGCCAGCAGCCAAGCCAGTGGCGGATACGAGCAGTACTTC

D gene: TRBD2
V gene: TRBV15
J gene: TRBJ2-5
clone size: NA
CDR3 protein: CATSRDQTSGGETQYF
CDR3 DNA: TGTGCCACCAGCAGAGACCAGACTAGCGGGGGAGAGACCCAGTACTTC

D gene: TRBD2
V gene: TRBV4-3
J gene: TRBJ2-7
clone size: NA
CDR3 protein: CASSLGASGASSEQYF
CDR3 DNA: TGCGCCAGCAGCCTAGGGGCTAGCGGTGCCTCAAGCGAGCAGTACTTC